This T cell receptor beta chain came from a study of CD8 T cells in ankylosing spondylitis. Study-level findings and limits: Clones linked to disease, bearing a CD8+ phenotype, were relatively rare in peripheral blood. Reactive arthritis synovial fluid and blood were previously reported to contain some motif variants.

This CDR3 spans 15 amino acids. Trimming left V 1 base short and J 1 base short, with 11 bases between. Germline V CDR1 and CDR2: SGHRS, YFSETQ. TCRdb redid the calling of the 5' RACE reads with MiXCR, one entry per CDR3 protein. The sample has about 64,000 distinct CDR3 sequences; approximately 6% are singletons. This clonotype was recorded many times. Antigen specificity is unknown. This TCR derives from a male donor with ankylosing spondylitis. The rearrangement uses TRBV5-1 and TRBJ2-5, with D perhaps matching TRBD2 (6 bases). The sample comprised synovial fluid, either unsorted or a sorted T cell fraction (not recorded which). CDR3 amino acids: CASSLWGLIQETQYF. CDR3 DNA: TGCGCCAGCAGCTTGTGGGGACTGATCCAAGAGACCCAGTACTTC.